This is a list of T cell receptor beta chains from one sample in a study of blood T cell repertoires in COVID-19. The repertoire was sequenced with immunoSEQ multiplex PCR; TCRdb's copy has only in-frame clones and lacks some. In the table there are more than 250,000 clones, about 90% of which are singletons. The sample comprised peripheral blood. These receptors were taken from a man aged 18-30 years who had recovered from COVID-19. Both conserved end residues are part of each CDR3. The D gene is left open where the match is weak. Size values are once, few and many counts, or a class for expanded clones, and some rows have none.

TRBV5-6	.	.	TRBJ2-1	CASSWKQGKVGEQFF	TGTGCCAGCAGCTGGAAACAGGGAAAGGTTGGTGAGCAGTTCTTC
TRBV18	.	TRBD1	TRBJ2-1	CASSPGQGANEQFF	TGTGCCAGCTCACCCGGCCAGGGGGCTAATGAGCAGTTCTTC
TRBV30	.	TRBD1	TRBJ1-5	CAWKEKWDRGQEGSNQPQHF	TGTGCCTGGAAGGAGAAGTGGGACAGGGGGCAGGAGGGTAGCAATCAGCCCCAGCATTTT
TRBV27	once	TRBD2	TRBJ2-1	CASRGGLAGGWNEQFF	TGTGCCAGCAGGGGGGGACTAGCGGGAGGGTGGAATGAGCAGTTCTTC
TRBV6-5	.	.	TRBJ1-2	CASSPTDTSYGYTF	TGTGCCAGCAGTCCGACCGACACCTCATATGGCTACACCTTC
TRBV15	.	TRBD1	TRBJ2-1	CATSTWTGPDQHNEQFF	TGTGCCACCAGCACCTGGACAGGCCCGGACCAACACAATGAGCAGTTCTTC
TRBV5-1	.	.	TRBJ1-1	CASSLNGEGTEAFF	TGCGCCAGCAGCTTAAACGGGGAAGGCACTGAAGCTTTCTTT
TRBV3-1/TRBV3-2	once	TRBD1	TRBJ1-2	CASSQGTRGCPNYGYTF	TGTGCCAGCAGCCAAGGTACCAGGGGGTGTCCTAACTATGGCTACACCTTC
TRBV5-1	.	.	TRBJ1-2	CASSPPKGDNYGYTF	TGCGCCAGCAGCCCCCCGAAAGGGGATAACTATGGCTACACCTTC
TRBV11-2	.	.	TRBJ1-1	CASSPGTSWVGTEAFF	TGTGCCAGCAGCCCCGGGACTTCCTGGGTTGGCACTGAAGCTTTCTTT
TRBV7-8	.	TRBD1	TRBJ1-2	CASSPDRVCTF	TGTGCCAGCAGCCCAGACAGGGTTTGCACCTTC
TRBV5-1	.	TRBD1	TRBJ1-5	CASSSGQEGQPQHF	TGCGCCAGCAGCTCTGGACAGGAAGGCCAGCCCCAGCATTTT
TRBV7-2	.	.	TRBJ2-7	CASSLAREAFYEQYF	TGTGCCAGCAGCTTAGCTAGAGAAGCCTTCTACGAGCAGTACTTC
TRBV25-1	once	TRBD2	TRBJ2-3	CASSERASGVTDTQYF	TGTGCCAGCAGTGAAAGGGCTAGCGGGGTAACAGATACGCAGTATTTT
TRBV18	.	TRBD1	TRBJ2-1	CASSPPETGGWYEQFF	TGTGCCAGCTCACCACCCGAGACAGGGGGCTGGTATGAGCAGTTCTTC
TRBV10-3	.	TRBD1	TRBJ2-7	CAISESTGQGYSYEQYF	TGTGCCATCAGTGAGTCGACGGGACAGGGCTACTCCTACGAGCAGTACTTC
TRBV7-9	many	.	TRBJ2-1	CASSAGQASGRWYNEQFF	TGTGCCAGCAGCGCGGGACAGGCCAGCGGGAGGTGGTACAATGAGCAGTTCTTC
TRBV27	.	.	TRBJ2-2	CATWGAGELFF	TGTGCCACCTGGGGGGCCGGGGAGCTGTTTTTT
TRBV5-4	.	.	TRBJ1-2	CASSLSHQANYGYTF	TGTGCCAGCAGCCTTTCCCATCAGGCTAACTATGGCTACACCTTC
TRBV5-1	.	.	TRBJ1-4	CASSLGQYNEKLFF	TGCGCCAGCAGCTTGGGGCAGTATAATGAAAAACTGTTTTTT
TRBV5-1	.	TRBD1	TRBJ1-1	CASSLVPQGTGDTEAFF	TGCGCCAGCAGCTTGGTACCTCAGGGGACAGGGGATACTGAAGCTTTCTTT
TRBV19	.	.	TRBJ1-1	CASGIGNTEAFF	TGTGCCTCAGGGATTGGGAACACTGAAGCTTTCTTT
TRBV19	.	TRBD1	TRBJ2-1	CASSETGAVNEQFF	TGTGCCAGTAGCGAGACAGGGGCAGTCAATGAGCAGTTCTTC
TRBV19	.	.	TRBJ1-5	CATTGDYSNQPQHF	TGTGCTACGACGGGGGATTATAGCAATCAGCCCCAGCATTTT
TRBV6-1	.	TRBD1	TRBJ1-4	CASSQGQGSYEKLFF	TGTGCCAGCAGCCAAGGACAGGGTAGCTACGAAAAACTGTTTTTT
TRBV5-1	.	.	TRBJ2-1	CASSPHGEQWQFF	TGCGCCAGCAGCCCACATGGGGAGCAATGGCAGTTCTTC
TRBV6-5	once	.	TRBJ1-1	CASSWGTGGTEAFF	TGTGCCAGCAGTTGGGGGACCGGGGGCACTGAAGCTTTCTTT
TRBV10-1	.	TRBD2	TRBJ2-1	CASSESGGRPNEQFF	TGCGCCAGCAGTGAGTCTGGCGGGAGGCCCAATGAGCAGTTCTTC
TRBV14	.	TRBD2	TRBJ2-1	CASSQDAGLAGNEQFF	TGTGCCAGCAGCCAAGATGCGGGACTAGCGGGGAATGAGCAGTTCTTC
TRBV9	.	.	TRBJ2-2	CASSGDGELFF	TGTGCCAGCAGCGGAGACGGGGAGCTGTTTTTT
TRBV7-2	.	TRBD1	TRBJ2-7	CASSLGTGTGEQYF	TGTGCCAGCAGCTTAGGGACAGGGACCGGGGAGCAGTACTTC
TRBV12-3/TRBV12-4	.	.	TRBJ1-1	CASSFAHYTEAFF	TGTGCCAGCAGTTTTGCCCACTACACTGAAGCTTTCTTT
TRBV9	.	TRBD2	TRBJ2-2	CASSPQARLAGTGELFF	TGTGCCAGCAGCCCCCAGGCCCGACTAGCGGGCACCGGGGAGCTGTTTTTT
TRBV5-4	.	TRBD2	TRBJ2-7	CASSLGAGAREQYF	TGTGCCAGCAGCTTAGGAGCGGGGGCCCGGGAGCAGTACTTC
TRBV5-6	once	TRBD1	TRBJ2-5	CASSWDRQETQYF	TGTGCCAGCAGCTGGGACAGGCAAGAGACCCAGTACTTC
TRBV5-4	.	TRBD2	TRBJ2-7	CASRSAAGGPKNEQYF	TGTGCCAGCCGATCAGCAGCGGGGGGGCCGAAAAACGAGCAGTACTTC
TRBV5-1	.	TRBD2	TRBJ2-7	CASSGDSGSSYEQYF	TGCGCCAGCAGCGGGGATAGCGGGAGTTCCTACGAGCAGTACTTC
TRBV4-1	.	.	TRBJ2-7	CASSQEGGAAYEQYF	TGCGCCAGCAGCCAAGAGGGCGGGGCAGCCTACGAGCAGTACTTC
TRBV7-6	.	TRBD2	TRBJ2-3	CASSLAVASGSIDTQYF	TGTGCCAGCAGCTTAGCGGTGGCTAGCGGGAGTATAGATACGCAGTATTTT
TRBV10-3	few	.	TRBJ1-6	CAISGGWESPLHF	TGTGCCATCAGTGGAGGGTGGGAATCACCCCTCCACTTT
TRBV27	.	TRBD2	TRBJ2-7	CASSLSSGTSGYEQYF	TGTGCCAGCAGTTTGTCATCCGGGACTAGTGGCTACGAGCAGTACTTC
TRBV12-5	.	.	TRBJ1-1	CASVRNTEAFF	TGTGCTAGTGTCCGGAACACTGAAGCTTTCTTT
TRBV18	.	.	TRBJ1-1	CASSRGRGNTEAFF	TGTGCCAGCTCACGGGGCCGAGGAAACACTGAAGCTTTCTTT
TRBV6-6	.	.	TRBJ2-1	CASSRETGHLSYNEQFF	TGTGCCAGCAGTCGAGAGACAGGACACTTATCCTACAATGAGCAGTTCTTC
TRBV6-2/TRBV6-3	few	TRBD1	TRBJ2-7	CASSWDRGYEQYF	TGTGCCAGCAGTTGGGACAGGGGGTACGAGCAGTACTTC
TRBV5-1	.	TRBD2	TRBJ2-3	CASSPGTSGITDTQYF	TGCGCCAGCAGCCCTGGGACTAGCGGGATCACAGATACGCAGTATTTT
TRBV4-3	.	.	TRBJ2-7	CASSQGLPSYEQYF	TGCGCCAGCAGCCAAGGACTCCCATCCTACGAGCAGTACTTC
TRBV6-5	.	TRBD2	TRBJ2-5	CASSYSLAGGPETQYF	TGTGCCAGCAGTTACTCCTTAGCGGGAGGGCCGGAGACCCAGTACTTC
TRBV9	.	TRBD2	TRBJ2-1	CASSVAPGTSGNNEQFF	TGTGCCAGCAGCGTCGCTCCCGGGACTAGCGGAAACAATGAGCAGTTCTTC
TRBV12-3/TRBV12-4	.	TRBD1	TRBJ1-4	CASTLDREAKLFF	TGTGCCAGCACCCTAGACAGGGAGGCAAAACTGTTTTTT
TRBV6-5	.	.	TRBJ2-1	CASSYNRENEQFF	TGTGCCAGCAGTTACAACAGGGAAAATGAGCAGTTCTTC
TRBV30	.	TRBD1	TRBJ2-7	CAWSLTGGYEQYF	TGTGCCTGGAGTCTGACAGGGGGCTACGAGCAGTACTTC